The 7 T cell receptor beta chains presented below share a single source sample, sequenced in a study of beta chain features in type 1 diabetes. What was sequenced were expressed TCRB transcripts, since all of the isolated RNA had been reverse transcribed. Assay used: immunoSEQ multiplex PCR; TCRdb lists only in-frame clones, some missing. Here the sample spans 810,000 or so clones, around a sixth being singletons. The specimen was naive CD4+ T cells from blood. Every receptor here comes from a woman younger than 35 in good health.

This clone was observed a handful of times. The V call is TRBV7-2, the J call TRBJ2-7; 10 nucleotides align to TRBD1. Germline V gives CDR1 SGHTA, CDR2 FQGNSA. The CDR3 is made up of 15 amino acids. The junction had 6 bases not matched to a gene; V was cut back by 5 bases and J by 2 bases. DNA of the CDR3: TGTGCCAGCAGCGCCCGGGACAGGGGAACCTACGAGCAGTACTTC. Translating it yields CASSARDRGTYEQYF.

This chain uses TRBV6-5 with TRBJ2-7, with 9 bases matching TRBD1. CDR1 and CDR2 (germline): MNHEY, SVGAGI. This CDR3 is built from 14 residues. J gave up 2 bases and V 2 bases, and 1 base lay outside the gene matches. The CDR3 DNA reads as TGTGCCAGCAGTTACGGGACAGGGACCTACGAGCAGTACTTC. Its protein is CASSYGTGTYEQYF.

V usage is TRBV7-9 and J usage is TRBJ2-1, with 7 bases identical to TRBD2. CDR3 size: 13 residues. Trimming cost V 6 bases and J 3 bases; bases outside gene matches: 2. Germline V gene lookup returns CDR1 SEHNR and CDR2 FQNEAQ (reference sequence). The CDR3: CASSSGGYNEQFF. CDR3 DNA: TGTGCCAGCAGTTCGGGAGGCTACAATGAGCAGTTCTTC.

This clone has only a few counts. This rearrangement joins TRBV9 to TRBJ2-2, with D possibly being TRBD1 (6 bases). CDR1 and CDR2 from the germline V gene are SGDLS and YYNGEE. The V end lost 4 bases, the J end lost 1 base, and 11 bases lay between the germline ends. CDR3 length equals 15 residues. This CDR3 reads CASSRDRRNTGELFF. Here the CDR3 DNA reads TGTGCCAGCAGCCGTGACAGGCGGAACACCGGGGAGCTGTTTTTT.

CDR3 sequence reads: CATRDRENQPQHF. CDR3 DNA sequence: TGTGCCACCCGGGACAGGGAAAATCAGCCCCAGCATTTT. The chain uses TRBV19 and TRBJ1-5; 9 positions match TRBD1. CDR3 length: 13 residues. V trimming: 10 bases; J trimming: 4 bases; junction bases outside the gene matches: 5. Germline CDR1 and CDR2: LNHDA and SQIVND (reference sequence).

This clone was picked up a small number of times. J is TRBJ1-1 and V is TRBV28; D uncertain. This CDR3 region has 13 residues. The germline V gene has CDR1 MDHEN and CDR2 SYDVKM. V lost 5 bases, J lost 4 bases, and 11 bases lay in between. The CDR3 DNA follows: TGTGCCAGCAGTCGGGCCTGGGCCACTGAAGCTTTCTTT. Its protein product is CASSRAWATEAFF.

This clone was picked up a small number of times. The chain uses TRBV28 and TRBJ2-1; 7 nucleotides agree with TRBD2. The CDR3 loop spans 16 amino acids. Germline values: CDR1 MDHEN, CDR2 SYDVKM. Germline trimming cut 5 bases from V and 2 bases from J; bases unmatched to any gene: 9. The CDR3 loop is CASSPTGLAAYNEQFF. DNA of the CDR3: TGTGCCAGCAGTCCAACGGGGCTAGCGGCCTACAATGAGCAGTTCTTC.